The table lists the clone carrying this TCR beta chain with a few counts. Its matching antigen is unknown. Per the germline V gene, CDR1 is SGDLS and CDR2 is YYNGEE. The CDR3 has 12 amino acids. V gave up 4 bases and J gave up 7 bases, with 11 bases separating them. This entry belongs to a study of cytotoxic CD8 clonotypes in ibrutinib-treated CLL. The assay was immunoSEQ multiplex PCR, and TCRdb's table has in-frame clones only and misses some. The data show roughly 250,000 clones, with 70% seen just once and just over 15% held by the top ten. Findings of the study overall: Clonality grew at ibrutinib response; at progression, it decreased back toward baseline.

The chain employs TRBV9 and TRBJ1-1; D is unclear. The TCR sequence derives from a human donor with chronic lymphocytic leukemia. The sequencing used PBMCs, collected after 24 months of ibrutinib treatment. The CDR3 sequence: CASSKDGLEAFF. In DNA, the CDR3 is TGTGCCAGCAGCAAGGACGGCCTTGAAGCTTTCTTT.